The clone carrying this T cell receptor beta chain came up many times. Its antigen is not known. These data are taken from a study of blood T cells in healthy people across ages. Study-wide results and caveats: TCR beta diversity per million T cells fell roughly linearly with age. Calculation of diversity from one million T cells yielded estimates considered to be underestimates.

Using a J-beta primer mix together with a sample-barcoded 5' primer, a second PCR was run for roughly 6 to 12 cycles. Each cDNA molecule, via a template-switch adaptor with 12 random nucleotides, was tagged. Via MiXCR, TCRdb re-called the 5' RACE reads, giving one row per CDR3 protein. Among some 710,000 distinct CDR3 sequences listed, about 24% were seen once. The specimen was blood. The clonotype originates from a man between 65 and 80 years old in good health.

This CDR3 reads CASSTWGFNPNIQYF. The CDR3 DNA is TGTGCCAGCAGTACTTGGGGTTTTAATCCAAACATTCAGTACTTC. V and J are TRBV28 and TRBJ2-4; D is uncertain. With 5 bases removed from V and 6 bases from J, the gap between germline ends came to 17 bases. There are 15 residues in the CDR3. CDR1 is MDHEN and CDR2 is SYDVKM in the germline V gene.